The 15 T cell receptor beta chains below come from one sample, sequenced in a study of beta chain bispecific antibodies for T cell cancers. Whole-study findings and limits: Normal T cells contributed less of the targeted TRBV signal than the leukemia cells did.

Blood mononuclear cells were expanded for about three days using either OKT3 anti-CD3 antibody or CD3/CD28 beads. From the 5' RACE reads, TCRdb called clonotypes with MiXCR, one entry per CDR3 protein. The table includes about 15,000 distinct CDR3 sequences, 2% to 2.5% detected once. These receptors have no identified antigens. Input material: healthy donor T cells cultured with leukemia cells. These receptors originate from a human donor in good health. Some clones in this sample may be carry-over from other donors' samples.

The sample holds a few counts of this clonotype. A much larger clone differs from this one at a single base, so this may be a read error. This CDR3 is missing its conserved last phenylalanine or tryptophan, likely due to a read error. The chain couples TRBV7-2 to TRBJ2-5, with TRBD1 identical over 8 bases. Trimming took 5 bases from V and 4 from J; bases not matched to a gene: 12. Germline values: CDR1 SGHTA, CDR2 FQGNSA. The length of the CDR3 is 16 residues. CDR3 region: CASSPPGQGGGETQYL. CDR3 bases: TGTGCCAGCAGCCCCCCCGGACAGGGAGGAGGAGAGACCCAGTACTTA.

This clonotype has at least ten counts. The chain recombines TRBV4-2 with TRBJ1-1; D unclear. V lost 1 base and J lost 5, with 8 bases in between. The CDR3 contains 13 residues. Germline-derived CDR1 and CDR2 are LGHNA and YNFKEQ. The CDR3 bases are TGTGCCAGCAGCCAAGCAATGGGTACTGAAGCTTTCTTT. This codes for CASSQAMGTEAFF.

At least ten counts were recorded for this clonotype. This chain uses TRBV29-1 with TRBJ1-2, with a tentative D call TRBD1 (6 bases). Germline V gene data show CDR1 as SQVTM and CDR2 as ANQGSEA. This CDR3 spans 13 amino acids. V was shortened by 7 bases and J by 8 bases, with 20 bases between the two germline ends. The CDR3 DNA reads as TGCAGCGCCACCGGGGGCAGGGCGGAAGGCTACACCTTC. This encodes CSATGGRAEGYTF.

This clonotype was observed at least ten times. The genes are TRBV7-3 and TRBJ1-3, with TRBD1 as a possible D gene (6 bases). Germline loops: CDR1 SGHTA, CDR2 FQGTGA. V was trimmed by 5 bases and J by 2 bases, leaving 10 bases between them. CDR3 length: 14 amino acids. The CDR3 spells CASSLGGAGNTIYF. CDR3 in DNA: TGTGCCAGCAGCCTAGGGGGGGCTGGAAACACCATATATTTT.

The chain uses TRBV5-4 and TRBJ2-1, with 13 positions matching TRBD2. V shed 4 bases and J 5 bases; nucleotides not matched to a gene: 3. Germline CDR1 is SGHNT and CDR2 is YYREEE (reference sequence). The CDR3 consists of 15 residues. DNA of the CDR3: TGTGCCAGCAGCCCGGGACTAGCGGGGAACAATGAGCAGTTCTTC. Amino acid sequence: CASSPGLAGNNEQFF.

This clonotype is judged medium-sized. The chain is built from TRBV5-1 and TRBJ2-5; D is undetermined. CDR3 length: 15 residues. V lost 1 base to trimming and J lost 2 bases, with 12 bases between them. Germline V gene lookup returns CDR1 SGHRS and CDR2 YFSETQ. The CDR3 loop reads CASSLTNGLQETQYF. In DNA, the CDR3 is TGCGCCAGCAGCTTGACTAATGGCCTACAAGAGACCCAGTACTTC.

The sample holds many counts of this clonotype. The rearrangement uses TRBV27 and TRBJ2-7, with 7 bases identical to TRBD1. The trim removed 8 bases at V and 0 bases at J, leaving 10 bases unmatched. The germline V gene has CDR1 MNHEY and CDR2 SMNVEV (reference sequence). The CDR3 is 15 amino acids. CDR3 sequence (DNA): TGTGCCAGCTGCCTGACAGGGAATCCCTCCTACGAGCAGTACTTC. This gives the protein CASCLTGNPSYEQYF.

Relative to its sample, this clonotype is medium-sized. The rearrangement links TRBV10-3 to TRBJ2-7; maybe TRBD2 (6 bases). The V end was cut by 2 bases, the J end by 1 base, with 12 bases between. Germline CDR1 is ENHRY and CDR2 is SYGVKD. The CDR3 is made up of 15 amino acids. The DNA of the CDR3 is TGTGCCATCAGTGAGAGGCGGGGAAATTCCTACGAGCAGTACTTC. This codes for CAISERRGNSYEQYF.

This clonotype was counted many times. V gene TRBV2 combines with J gene TRBJ2-5; 9 bases are shared with TRBD1. Germline loops: CDR1 SNHLY, CDR2 FYNNEI. CDR3 length equals 13 residues. The V gene end was trimmed by 7 bases and the J gene end by 5 bases; junction bases not matched to a gene: 5. The CDR3, as DNA: TGTGCCAGCATACAGGGGGCGGACGAGACCCAGTACTTC. Amino acid sequence: CASIQGADETQYF.

Ten or more counts support this clonotype. V usage is TRBV18 and J usage is TRBJ1-1; possible D gene TRBD1, 5 bases. Trimming cost V 3 bases and J 6 bases, with 14 bases left between them. Germline CDR1 KGHSH, CDR2 LQKENI. The CDR3 runs 14 residues. The CDR3 spells CASSPQGRGAEAFF. CDR3 in DNA: TGTGCCAGCTCACCCCAGGGCCGCGGGGCTGAAGCTTTCTTT.

This clonotype was found many times. The chain recombines TRBV2 with TRBJ1-5; D gene uncertain. CDR3 length: 15 amino acids. CDR1 and CDR2 from the germline V gene are SNHLY and FYNNEI. V lost 5 bases and J lost 1, with 12 bases in between. This chain's CDR3 is CASSSSRRSNQPQHF. The DNA for the CDR3 is TGTGCCAGCAGTTCAAGCAGGAGGAGCAATCAGCCCCAGCATTTT.

This clonotype was counted ten times or more. The J gene is TRBJ2-3, the V gene TRBV7-8; either TRBD1 or TRBD2 may supply D (5 bases each). V lost 11 bases to trimming and J lost 2 bases, with 14 bases between them. The CDR3 has 13 amino acids. The germline V gene has CDR1 SGHVS and CDR2 FQNEAQ. In nucleotides, the CDR3 is TGTGCCGGTCAGAGGGGATTCACAGATACGCAGTATTTT. Translated, it gives CAGQRGFTDTQYF.

Ten or more counts support this clonotype. This rearrangement joins TRBV7-9 to TRBJ1-1; D is uncertain. This CDR3 region has 14 residues. V was pared by 2 bases and J by 2 bases, with 9 bases between. Germline V gene sequence: CDR1 SEHNR, CDR2 FQNEAQ (reference sequence). In DNA, the CDR3 is TGTGCCAGCAGCTTACAGGCACCCAACACTGAAGCTTTCTTT. Encoded protein: CASSLQAPNTEAFF.

This clonotype was recorded many times. At one end, the junction sequence differs from germline, possibly due to a read error. This chain connects TRBV5-1 to TRBJ1-4, with D uncertain. The CDR3 is made up of 13 amino acids. Germline CDR1 and CDR2: SGHRS and YFSETQ. CDR3 in amino acids: CASSLASTEKLFF. The CDR3 DNA follows: TGCGCCAGCAGTTTGGCCTCCACGGAAAAACTGTTTTTT.

This clonotype was recorded at least ten times. The chain carries TRBV2 and TRBJ2-2; D ambiguous. Germline V gene data show CDR1 as SNHLY and CDR2 as FYNNEI. The V and J ends lost 11 bases and 4 bases respectively, with 14 bases between them. The CDR3 covers 13 residues. In DNA, the CDR3 is TGTGCCGGCGAGCGAAGTTTCACCGGGGAGCTGTTTTTT. This gives the protein CAGERSFTGELFF.